Only a few counts were recorded for the clone carrying this T cell receptor (beta chain). The data were taken from a study of T cell changes during pregnancy in multiple sclerosis. Clones were read by immunoSEQ multiplex PCR, and TCRdb kept only the in-frame ones, dropping some. This repertoire shows about 59,000 clones, over 75% found once; its top ten account for over 0.7%. Per the germline V gene, CDR1 is MNHEY and CDR2 is SVGAGI. With 0 bases removed from V and 0 bases from J, the gap between germline ends came to 6 bases. The CDR3 runs to 16 residues. The receptor was derived from a female donor with multiple sclerosis, enrolled in a pregnancy study. The chain combines TRBV6-5 with TRBJ1-6; D is ambiguous. The specimen was peripheral blood, collected before pregnancy. The CDR3 here is CASSYSRDSYNSPLHF. CDR3 nucleotides: TGTGCCAGCAGTTACTCACGGGACTCCTATAATTCACCCCTCCACTTT.